The clone carrying this TCR beta chain has ten or more counts. Its antigen remains unidentified. V lost 0 bases and J lost 7, with 9 bases in between. Germline-derived CDR1 and CDR2 are DFQATT and SNEGSKA (reference sequence). This CDR3 spans 12 amino acids. The data stem from a study of T-cell memory formation after mild COVID-19. Study-wide results and limits: Contracting CD4+ clones sat mainly in CM and EM; CD8+ in EMRA. Certain responding clones were present in pre-infection memory, suggesting participation of cross-reactive memory.

TCRdb reprocessed the 5' RACE reads with MiXCR, giving one entry per CDR3 protein. The repertoire holds fewer than 150,000 distinct CDR3 sequences, with around 15% as singletons. J is TRBJ1-1 and V is TRBV20-1; a weak D match, TRBD1 (6 bases). This receptor was obtained from an adult woman who had mild COVID-19 (a few samples of this study predate the infection). Cell type and time point are not known. Material for sequencing was PBMCs or a T cell subset sorted from them (not recorded which). The CDR3 region is CSAREDRHEAFF. The CDR3 coding sequence is TGCAGTGCTAGAGAGGACAGACATGAAGCTTTCTTT.